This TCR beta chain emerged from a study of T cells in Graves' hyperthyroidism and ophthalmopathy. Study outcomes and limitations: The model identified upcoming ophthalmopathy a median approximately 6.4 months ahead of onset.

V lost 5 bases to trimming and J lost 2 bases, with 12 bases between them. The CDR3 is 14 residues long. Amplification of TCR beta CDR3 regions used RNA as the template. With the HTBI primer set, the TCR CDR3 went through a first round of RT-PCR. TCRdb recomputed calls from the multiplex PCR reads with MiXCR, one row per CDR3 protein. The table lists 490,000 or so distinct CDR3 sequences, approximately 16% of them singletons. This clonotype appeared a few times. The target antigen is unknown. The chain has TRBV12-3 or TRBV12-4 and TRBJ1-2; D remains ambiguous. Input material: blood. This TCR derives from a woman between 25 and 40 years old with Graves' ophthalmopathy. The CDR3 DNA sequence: TGTGCCAGCAGTCCCCGGCGGGGAAACTATGGCTACACCTTC. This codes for CASSPRRGNYGYTF.